This T cell receptor (beta chain) was captured in a study of cytomegalovirus exposure and HLA in healthy donors. For the study at large: The study's early data release held about 85 million unique TCRs from HLA-typed donors. Researchers found that less than 90% of over 350 genotyped donors fell within the Caucasian-associated ancestry cluster. Findings of the study overall: The Asian-associated ancestry cluster reportedly had fewer N-insertions than the approximately 690-donor mean in a later analysis. In most subjects, TCR beta sequences reportedly gave accurate predictions of HLA-A and HLA-B alleles.

With 60 Vbeta and 13 Jbeta primers, the PCR was carried out. Sequencing was performed with immunoSEQ multiplex PCR; in TCRdb, only in-frame clones are kept and a portion is missing. Of approximately 100,000 clones in the sample, around 66% were seen once. About this clone itself: Its antigen remains unidentified.

The source of this sequence is a woman aged 50 to 65 in good health and CMV-seronegative. Sequenced material: PBMCs.

The DNA for the CDR3 is TGTGCCAGCAGCTTCCGACAGGGCCCTGGAAACACCATATATTTT. It specifies CASSFRQGPGNTIYF. This chain joins TRBV5-4 and TRBJ1-3; TRBD1 matches at 7 bases. Germline V lookup: CDR1 SGHNT, CDR2 YYREEE (reference sequence). The V and J ends lost 2 bases and 2 bases, in that order; junction bases with no gene match: 4. CDR3 size: 15 residues.